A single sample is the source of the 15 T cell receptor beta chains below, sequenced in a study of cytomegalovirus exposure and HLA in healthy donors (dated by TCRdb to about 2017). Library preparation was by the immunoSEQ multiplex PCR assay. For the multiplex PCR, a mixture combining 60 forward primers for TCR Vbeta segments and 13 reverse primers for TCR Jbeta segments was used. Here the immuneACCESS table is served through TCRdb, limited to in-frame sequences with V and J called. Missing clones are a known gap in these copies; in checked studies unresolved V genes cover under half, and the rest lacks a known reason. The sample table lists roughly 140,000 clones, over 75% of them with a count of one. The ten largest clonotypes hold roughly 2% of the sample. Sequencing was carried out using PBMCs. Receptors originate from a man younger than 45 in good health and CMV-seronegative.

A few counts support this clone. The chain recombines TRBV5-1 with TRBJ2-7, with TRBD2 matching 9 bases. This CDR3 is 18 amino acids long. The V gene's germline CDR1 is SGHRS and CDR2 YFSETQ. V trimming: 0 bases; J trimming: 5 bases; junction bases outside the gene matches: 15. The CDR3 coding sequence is TGCGCCAGCAGCTTGGCCCCCATTGGACTAGCGCGTGGGGACGAGCAGTACTTC. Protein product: CASSLAPIGLARGDEQYF.

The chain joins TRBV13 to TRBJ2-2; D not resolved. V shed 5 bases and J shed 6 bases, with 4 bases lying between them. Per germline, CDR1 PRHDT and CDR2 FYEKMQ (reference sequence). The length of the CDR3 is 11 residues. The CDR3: CASSLAGELFF. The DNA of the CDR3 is TGTGCCAGCAGCCTCGCCGGGGAGCTGTTTTTT.

CDR3 region: CASSLLGTASLETQYF. CDR3 sequence (DNA): TGTGCCAGCAGTTTGTTGGGGACAGCTAGCTTGGAGACCCAGTACTTC. The V gene is TRBV28, the J gene TRBJ2-5; the match to TRBD1 covers 7 bases. Germline V lookup: CDR1 MDHEN, CDR2 SYDVKM. The CDR3 loop spans 16 amino acids. V trimming: 3 bases; J trimming: 5 bases; junction bases outside the gene matches: 12.

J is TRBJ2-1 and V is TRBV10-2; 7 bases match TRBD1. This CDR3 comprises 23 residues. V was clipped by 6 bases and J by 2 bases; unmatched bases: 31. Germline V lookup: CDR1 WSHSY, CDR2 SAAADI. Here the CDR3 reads CASSANKTRFGTVFPAPYNEQFF. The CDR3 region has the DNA TGCGCCAGCAGCGCAAATAAGACCCGGTTCGGGACAGTGTTTCCCGCCCCCTACAATGAGCAGTTCTTC.

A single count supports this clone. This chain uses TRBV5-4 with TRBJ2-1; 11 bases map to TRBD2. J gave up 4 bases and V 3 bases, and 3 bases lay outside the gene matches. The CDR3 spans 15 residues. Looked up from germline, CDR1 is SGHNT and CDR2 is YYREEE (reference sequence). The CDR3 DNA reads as TGTGCCAGCAGCTCCAGGACTAGCGGGTACAATGAGCAGTTCTTC. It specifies CASSSRTSGYNEQFF. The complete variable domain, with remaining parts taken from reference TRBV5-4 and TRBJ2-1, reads ETGVTQSPTHLIKTRGQQVTLRCSSQSGHNTVSWYQQALGQGPQFIFQYYREEENGRGNFPPRFSGLQFPNYSSELNVNALELDDSALYLCASSSRTSGYNEQFFGPGTRLTVL.

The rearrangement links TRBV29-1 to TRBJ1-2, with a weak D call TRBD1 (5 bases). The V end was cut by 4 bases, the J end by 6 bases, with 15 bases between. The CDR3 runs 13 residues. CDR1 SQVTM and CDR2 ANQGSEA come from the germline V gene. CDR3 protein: CSVVRGAENGYTF. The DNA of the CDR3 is TGCAGCGTTGTTAGGGGCGCGGAGAATGGCTACACCTTC.

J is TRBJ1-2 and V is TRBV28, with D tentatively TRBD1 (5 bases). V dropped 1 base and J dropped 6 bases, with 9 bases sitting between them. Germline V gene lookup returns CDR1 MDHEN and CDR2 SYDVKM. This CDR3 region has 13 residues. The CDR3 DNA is TGTGCCAGCAGTTTATCTAGGGGTGATGGCTACACCTTC. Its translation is CASSLSRGDGYTF.

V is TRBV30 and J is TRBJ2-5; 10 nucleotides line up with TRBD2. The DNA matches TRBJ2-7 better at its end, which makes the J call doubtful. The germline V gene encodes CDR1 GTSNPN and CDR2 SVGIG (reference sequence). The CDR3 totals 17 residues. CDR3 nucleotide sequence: TGTGCCTGCTCGAGAGGGACTAGCGAAATGAGCTCCTACGAGCAGTACTTC. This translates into CACSRGTSEMSSYEQYF.

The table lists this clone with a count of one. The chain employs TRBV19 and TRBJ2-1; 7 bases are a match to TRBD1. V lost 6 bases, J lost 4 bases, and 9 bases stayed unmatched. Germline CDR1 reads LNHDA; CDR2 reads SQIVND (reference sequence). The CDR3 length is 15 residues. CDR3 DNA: TGTGCCAGTAGGCCGGGCCTCAGGGGGTACAATGAGCAGTTCTTC. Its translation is CASRPGLRGYNEQFF. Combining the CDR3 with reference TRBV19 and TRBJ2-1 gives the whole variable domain DGGITQSPKYLFRKEGQNVTLSCEQNLNHDAMYWYRQDPGQGLRLIYYSQIVNDFQKGDIAEGYSVSREKKESFPLTVTSAQKNPTAFYLCASRPGLRGYNEQFFGPGTRLTVL.

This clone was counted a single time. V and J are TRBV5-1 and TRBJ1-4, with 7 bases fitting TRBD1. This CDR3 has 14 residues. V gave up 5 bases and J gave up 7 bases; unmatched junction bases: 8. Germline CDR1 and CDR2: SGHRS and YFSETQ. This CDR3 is CASRNTQGGEKLFF. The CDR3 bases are TGCGCCAGCAGGAATACTCAGGGGGGTGAAAAACTGTTTTTT.

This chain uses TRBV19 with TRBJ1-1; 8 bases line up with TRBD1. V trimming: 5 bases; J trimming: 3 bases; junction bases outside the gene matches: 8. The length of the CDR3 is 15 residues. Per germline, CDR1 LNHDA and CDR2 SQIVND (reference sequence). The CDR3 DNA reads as TGTGCCAGTAGTCCAGGGGGCGACTTGGACACTGAAGCTTTCTTT. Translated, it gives CASSPGGDLDTEAFF.

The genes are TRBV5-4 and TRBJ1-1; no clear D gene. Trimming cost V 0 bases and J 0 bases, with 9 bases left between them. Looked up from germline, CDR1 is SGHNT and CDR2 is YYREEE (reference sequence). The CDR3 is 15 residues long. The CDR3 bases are TGTGCCAGCAGCTTGGCCGGAACTATGAACACTGAAGCTTTCTTT. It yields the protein CASSLAGTMNTEAFF. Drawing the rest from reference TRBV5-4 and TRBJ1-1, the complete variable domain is ETGVTQSPTHLIKTRGQQVTLRCSSQSGHNTVSWYQQALGQGPQFIFQYYREEENGRGNFPPRFSGLQFPNYSSELNVNALELDDSALYLCASSLAGTMNTEAFFGQGTRLTVV.

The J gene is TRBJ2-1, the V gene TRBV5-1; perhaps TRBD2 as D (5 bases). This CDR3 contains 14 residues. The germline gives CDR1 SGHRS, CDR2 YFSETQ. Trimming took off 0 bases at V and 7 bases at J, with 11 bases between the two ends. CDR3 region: CASSLVGSGNEQFF. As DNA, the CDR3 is TGCGCCAGCAGCTTGGTCGGTTCGGGAAATGAGCAGTTCTTC.

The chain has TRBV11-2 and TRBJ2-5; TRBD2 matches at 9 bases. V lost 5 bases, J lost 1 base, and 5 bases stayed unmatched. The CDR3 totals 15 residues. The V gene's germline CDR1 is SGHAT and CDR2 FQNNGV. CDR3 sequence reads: CASSPTSGSQETQYF. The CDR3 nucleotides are TGTGCCAGCAGCCCCACTAGCGGGTCCCAAGAGACCCAGTACTTC.

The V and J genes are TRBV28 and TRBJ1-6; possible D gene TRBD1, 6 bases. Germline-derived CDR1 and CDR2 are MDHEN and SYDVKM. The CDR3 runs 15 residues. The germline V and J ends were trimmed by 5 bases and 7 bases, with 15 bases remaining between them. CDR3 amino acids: CASSRGGRLNSPLHF. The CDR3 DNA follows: TGTGCCAGCAGTCGGGGGGGGCGTTTGAATTCACCCCTCCACTTT.